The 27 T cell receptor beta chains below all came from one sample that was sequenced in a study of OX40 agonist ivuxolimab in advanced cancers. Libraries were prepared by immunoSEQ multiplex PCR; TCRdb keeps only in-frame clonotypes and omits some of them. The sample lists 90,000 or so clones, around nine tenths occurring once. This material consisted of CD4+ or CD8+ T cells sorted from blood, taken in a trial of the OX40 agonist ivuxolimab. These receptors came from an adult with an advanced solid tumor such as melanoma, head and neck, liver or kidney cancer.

This chain's CDR3 is CAISPPEPTYGYTF. CDR3 coding DNA: TGTGCCATCAGTCCACCTGAACCAACCTATGGCTACACCTTC. The rearrangement joins TRBV10-3 to TRBJ1-2; D uncertain. CDR3 length equals 14 residues. CDR1 ENHRY and CDR2 SYGVKD come from the germline V gene. Between the trimmed V and J ends, which lost 5 bases and 4 bases, there was a span of 14 bases.

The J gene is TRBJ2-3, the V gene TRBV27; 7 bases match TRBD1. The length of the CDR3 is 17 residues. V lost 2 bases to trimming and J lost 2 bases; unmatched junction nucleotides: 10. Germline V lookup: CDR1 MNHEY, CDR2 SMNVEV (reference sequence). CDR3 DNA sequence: TGTGCCAGCAGTTTAAAGGGACAGCCTCTGGCCACAGATACGCAGTATTTT. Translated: CASSLKGQPLATDTQYF.

Written as DNA, the CDR3 is TGTGCCAGCAGTTTAAAGCTGGATCAGCCCCAGCATTTT. Protein sequence: CASSLKLDQPQHF. The chain uses TRBV27 and TRBJ1-5; no clear D gene. CDR1 MNHEY and CDR2 SMNVEV come from the germline V gene (reference sequence). The CDR3 spans 13 residues. V lost 2 bases to trimming and J lost 5 bases, with 7 bases between them.

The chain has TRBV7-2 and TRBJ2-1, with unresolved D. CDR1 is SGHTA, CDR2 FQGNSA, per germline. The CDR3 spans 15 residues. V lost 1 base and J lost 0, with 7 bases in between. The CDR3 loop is CASSLDWSSYNEQFF. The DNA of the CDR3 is TGTGCCAGCAGCTTAGATTGGAGCTCCTACAATGAGCAGTTCTTC.

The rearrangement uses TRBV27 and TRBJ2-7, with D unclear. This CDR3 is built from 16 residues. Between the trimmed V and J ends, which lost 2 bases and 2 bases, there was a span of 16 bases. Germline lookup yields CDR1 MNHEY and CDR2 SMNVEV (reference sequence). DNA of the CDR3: TGTGCCAGCAGTTTAAAGGGCACATTTTTCACCTACGAGCAGTACTTC. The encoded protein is CASSLKGTFFTYEQYF.

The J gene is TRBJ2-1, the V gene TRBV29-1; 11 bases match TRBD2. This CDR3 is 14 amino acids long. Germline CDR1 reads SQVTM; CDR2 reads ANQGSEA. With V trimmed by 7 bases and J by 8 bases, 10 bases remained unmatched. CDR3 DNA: TGCAGCGCCCGAACCGGGACTAGCGGCCATGAGCAGTTCTTC. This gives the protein CSARTGTSGHEQFF.

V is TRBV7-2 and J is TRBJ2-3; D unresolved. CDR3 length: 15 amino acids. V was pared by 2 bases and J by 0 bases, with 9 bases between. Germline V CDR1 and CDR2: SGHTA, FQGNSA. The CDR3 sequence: CASSLFSASTDTQYF. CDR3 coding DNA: TGTGCCAGCAGCTTATTTTCGGCTAGCACAGATACGCAGTATTTT.

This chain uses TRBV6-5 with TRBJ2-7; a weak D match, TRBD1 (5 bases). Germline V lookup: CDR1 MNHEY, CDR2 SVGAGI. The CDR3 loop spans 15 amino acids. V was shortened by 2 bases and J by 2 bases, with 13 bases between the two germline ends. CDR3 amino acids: CASSYPTETAYEQYF. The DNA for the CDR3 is TGTGCCAGCAGTTACCCGACGGAGACAGCCTACGAGCAGTACTTC.

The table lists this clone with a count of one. CDR3 amino acids: CASSDQAGTDTQYF. The CDR3 nucleotides are TGTGCCAGCAGTGACCAGGCGGGCACAGATACGCAGTATTTT. The rearrangement joins TRBV2 to TRBJ2-3; D ambiguous. Germline lookup yields CDR1 SNHLY and CDR2 FYNNEI. The CDR3 is made up of 14 amino acids. V was pared by 3 bases and J by 1 base, with 8 bases between.

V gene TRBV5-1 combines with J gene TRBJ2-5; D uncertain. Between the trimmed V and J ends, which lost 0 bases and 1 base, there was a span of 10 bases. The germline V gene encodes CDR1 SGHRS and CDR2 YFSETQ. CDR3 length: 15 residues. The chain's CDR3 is CASSLDSAAQETQYF. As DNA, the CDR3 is TGCGCCAGCAGCTTGGACTCCGCAGCCCAAGAGACCCAGTACTTC.

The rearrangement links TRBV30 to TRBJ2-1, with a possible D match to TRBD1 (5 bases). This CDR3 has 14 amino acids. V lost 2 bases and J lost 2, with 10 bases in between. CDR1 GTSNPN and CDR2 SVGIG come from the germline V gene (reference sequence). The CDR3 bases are TGTGCCTGGAGTAAGGGGCAAACCTACAATGAGCAGTTCTTC. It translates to CAWSKGQTYNEQFF. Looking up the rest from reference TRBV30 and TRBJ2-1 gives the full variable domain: SQTIHQWPATLVQPVGSPLSLECTVEGTSNPNLYWYRQAAGRGLQLLFYSVGIGQISSEVPQNLSASRPQDRQFILSSKKLLLSDSGFYLCAWSKGQTYNEQFFGPGTRLTVL.

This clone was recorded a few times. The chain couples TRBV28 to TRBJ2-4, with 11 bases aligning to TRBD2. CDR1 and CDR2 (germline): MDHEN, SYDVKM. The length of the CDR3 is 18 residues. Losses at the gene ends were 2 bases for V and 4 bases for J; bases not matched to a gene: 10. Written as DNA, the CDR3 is TGTGCCAGCAGTTTAGGACTAGCGGGCCCTAAGGGAAAAAACATTCAGTACTTC. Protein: CASSLGLAGPKGKNIQYF. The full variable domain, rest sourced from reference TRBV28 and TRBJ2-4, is DVKVTQSSRYLVKRTGEKVFLECVQDMDHENMFWYRQDPGLGLRLIYFSYDVKMKEKGDIPEGYSVSREKKERFSLILESASTNQTSMYLCASSLGLAGPKGKNIQYFGAGTRLSVL.

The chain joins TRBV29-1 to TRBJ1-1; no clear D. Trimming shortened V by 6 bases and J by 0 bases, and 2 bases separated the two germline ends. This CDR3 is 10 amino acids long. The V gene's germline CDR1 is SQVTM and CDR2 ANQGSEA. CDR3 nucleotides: TGCAGCGTCATGAACACTGAAGCTTTCTTT. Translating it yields CSVMNTEAFF.

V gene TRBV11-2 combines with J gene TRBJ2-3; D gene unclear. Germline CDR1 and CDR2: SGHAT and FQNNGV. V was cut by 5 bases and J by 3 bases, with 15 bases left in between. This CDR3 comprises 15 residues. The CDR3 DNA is TGTGCCAGCAGCCCCTTGCCAGGCGTGACAGATACGCAGTATTTT. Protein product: CASSPLPGVTDTQYF.

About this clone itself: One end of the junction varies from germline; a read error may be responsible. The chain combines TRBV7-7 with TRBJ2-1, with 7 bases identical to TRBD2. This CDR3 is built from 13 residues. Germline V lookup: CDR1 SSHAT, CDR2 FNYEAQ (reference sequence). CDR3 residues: CASSLRESGEQFF. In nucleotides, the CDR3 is TGTGCTAGCAGCTTGCGGGAGTCAGGTGAGCAGTTCTTC.

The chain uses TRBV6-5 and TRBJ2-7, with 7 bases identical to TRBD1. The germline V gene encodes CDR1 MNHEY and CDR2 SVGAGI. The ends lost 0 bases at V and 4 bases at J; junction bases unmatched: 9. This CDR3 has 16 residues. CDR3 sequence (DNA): TGTGCCAGCAGTTACTCCTCCTGGACAGGAAGGTACGAGCAGTACTTC. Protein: CASSYSSWTGRYEQYF.

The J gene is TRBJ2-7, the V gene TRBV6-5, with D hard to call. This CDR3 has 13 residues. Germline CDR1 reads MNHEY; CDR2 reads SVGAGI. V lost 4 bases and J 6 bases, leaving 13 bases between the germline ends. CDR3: CASSSSGLGEQYF. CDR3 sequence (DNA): TGTGCCAGCAGTTCCTCGGGCCTCGGCGAGCAGTACTTC.

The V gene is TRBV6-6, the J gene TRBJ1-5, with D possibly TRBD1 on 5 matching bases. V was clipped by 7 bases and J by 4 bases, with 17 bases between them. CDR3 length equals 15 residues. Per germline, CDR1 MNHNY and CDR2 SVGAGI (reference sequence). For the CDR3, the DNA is TGTGCCAGCACGGGGGGGAGAGGGAAGAATCAGCCCCAGCATTTT. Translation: CASTGGRGKNQPQHF.

CDR3 nucleotide sequence: TGCGCCAGCAGCCAAGATTGGCGGGAGGGCAAGGAGACCCAGTACTTC. Encoded protein: CASSQDWREGKETQYF. The V and J genes are TRBV4-1 and TRBJ2-5; 9 nucleotides line up with TRBD2. Germline lookup yields CDR1 MGHRA and CDR2 YSYEKL. The CDR3 totals 16 residues. V shed 0 bases, J shed 5 bases, and the junction held 7 bases outside the gene matches.

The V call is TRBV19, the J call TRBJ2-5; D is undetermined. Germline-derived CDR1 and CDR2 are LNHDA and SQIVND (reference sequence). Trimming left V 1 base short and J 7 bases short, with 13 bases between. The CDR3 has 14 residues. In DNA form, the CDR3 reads TGTGCCAGTAGTATAGCTGCAGACGGCGGGACCCAGTACTTC. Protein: CASSIAADGGTQYF.

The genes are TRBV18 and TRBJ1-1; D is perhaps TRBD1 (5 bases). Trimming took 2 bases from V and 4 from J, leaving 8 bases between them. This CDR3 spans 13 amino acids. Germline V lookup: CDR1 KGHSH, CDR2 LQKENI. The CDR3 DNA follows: TGTGCCAGCTCACCAATGGGGGTCACTGAAGCTTTCTTT. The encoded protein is CASSPMGVTEAFF.

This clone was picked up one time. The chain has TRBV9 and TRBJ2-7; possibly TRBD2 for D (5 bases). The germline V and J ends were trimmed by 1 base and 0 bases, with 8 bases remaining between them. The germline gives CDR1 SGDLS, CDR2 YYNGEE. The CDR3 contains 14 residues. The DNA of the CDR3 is TGTGCCAGCAGCGTAACGGGGAGCTCCTACGAGCAGTACTTC. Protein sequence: CASSVTGSSYEQYF.

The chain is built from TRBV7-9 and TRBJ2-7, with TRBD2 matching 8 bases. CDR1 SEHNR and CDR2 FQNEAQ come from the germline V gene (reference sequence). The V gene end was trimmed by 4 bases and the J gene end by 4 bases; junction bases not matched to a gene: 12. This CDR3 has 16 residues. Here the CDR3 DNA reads TGTGCCAGCAGCTCCCGGGGGGGGTTAGTAAAGTACGAGCAGTACTTC. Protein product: CASSSRGGLVKYEQYF.

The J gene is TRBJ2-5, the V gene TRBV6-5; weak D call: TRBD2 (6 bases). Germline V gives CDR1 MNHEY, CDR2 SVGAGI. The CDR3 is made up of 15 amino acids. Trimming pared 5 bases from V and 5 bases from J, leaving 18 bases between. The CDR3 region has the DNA TGTGCCAGCAGTCGGGACTCTAGACGAAGGGAGACCCAGTACTTC. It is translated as CASSRDSRRRETQYF.

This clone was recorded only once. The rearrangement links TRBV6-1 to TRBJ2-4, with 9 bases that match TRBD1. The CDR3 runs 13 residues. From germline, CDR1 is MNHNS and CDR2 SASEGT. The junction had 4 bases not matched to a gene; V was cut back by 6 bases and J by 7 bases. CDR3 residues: CASSQTGGNIQYF. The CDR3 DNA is TGTGCCAGCAGCCAGACAGGGGGGAACATTCAGTACTTC.

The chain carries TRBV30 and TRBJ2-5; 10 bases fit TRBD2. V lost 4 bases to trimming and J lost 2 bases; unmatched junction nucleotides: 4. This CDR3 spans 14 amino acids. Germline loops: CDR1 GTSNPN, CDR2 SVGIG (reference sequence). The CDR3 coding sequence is TGTGCCTGGACCAAGGGACTAGCGCAAGAGACCCAGTACTTC. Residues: CAWTKGLAQETQYF. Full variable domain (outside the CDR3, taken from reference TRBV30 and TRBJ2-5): SQTIHQWPATLVQPVGSPLSLECTVEGTSNPNLYWYRQAAGRGLQLLFYSVGIGQISSEVPQNLSASRPQDRQFILSSKKLLLSDSGFYLCAWTKGLAQETQYFGPGTRLLVL.

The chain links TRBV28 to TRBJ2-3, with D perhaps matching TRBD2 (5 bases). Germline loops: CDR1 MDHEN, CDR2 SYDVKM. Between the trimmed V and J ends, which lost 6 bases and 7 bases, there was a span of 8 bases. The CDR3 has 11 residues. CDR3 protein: CASRRTYTQYF. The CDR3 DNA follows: TGTGCCAGCAGAAGGACTTATACGCAGTATTTT.